These 30 T cell receptor beta chains originate from one sample sequenced in a study of chemoradiotherapy in HPV16-positive cancers. Some clones are missing from TCRdb's copy, which holds only in-frame ones; the method was immunoSEQ multiplex PCR. The sample holds about 4,800 clones, about 90% seen once. Sequences were derived from tumor tissue, sampled from a patient who underwent chemoradiotherapy. These receptors all stem from a human donor with HPV-associated anogenital cancer.

For this clone: Other DNA sequences in this specimen translate into the identical CDR3. The chain uses TRBV28 and TRBJ1-6, with 8 bases fitting TRBD1. Germline CDR1 is MDHEN and CDR2 is SYDVKM. V lost 2 bases and J lost 3; bases outside the gene matches: 6. This CDR3 has 17 residues. The CDR3: CASSLVDRGFYNSPLHF. As DNA, the CDR3 is TGTGCCAGCAGTTTAGTAGACAGGGGATTCTATAATTCACCCCTCCACTTT. The full variable domain, with the rest looked up from reference TRBV28 and TRBJ1-6, is DVKVTQSSRYLVKRTGEKVFLECVQDMDHENMFWYRQDPGLGLRLIYFSYDVKMKEKGDIPEGYSVSREKKERFSLILESASTNQTSMYLCASSLVDRGFYNSPLHFGNGTRLTVT.

The J gene is TRBJ2-5, the V gene TRBV11-2; 9 bases line up with TRBD2. CDR3 size: 15 residues. Per germline, CDR1 SGHAT and CDR2 FQNNGV. The V gene end was trimmed by 0 bases and the J gene end by 4 bases; junction bases not matched to a gene: 3. The CDR3 here is CASSLDGGGGETQYF. Here the CDR3 DNA reads TGTGCCAGCAGCTTAGATGGCGGGGGGGGAGAGACCCAGTACTTC. Full variable domain (rest looked up from reference TRBV11-2 and TRBJ2-5): EAGVAQSPRYKIIEKRQSVAFWCNPISGHATLYWYQQILGQGPKLLIQFQNNGVVDDSQLPKDRFSAERLKGVDSTLKIQPAKLEDSAVYLCASSLDGGGGETQYFGPGTRLLVL.

The chain combines TRBV7-9 with TRBJ1-1; D call uncertain. The CDR3 consists of 15 residues. V dropped 3 bases and J dropped 2 bases, with 13 bases sitting between them. The V gene's germline CDR1 is SEHNR and CDR2 FQNEAQ (reference sequence). The CDR3 DNA reads as TGTGCCAGCAGCTTTCGATCGGGTGTTAACACTGAAGCTTTCTTT. Translating it yields CASSFRSGVNTEAFF.

The chain carries TRBV5-1 and TRBJ2-3; 11 nucleotides line up with TRBD2. Germline V gene sequence: CDR1 SGHRS, CDR2 YFSETQ. This CDR3 region has 17 residues. V lost 4 bases, J lost 9 bases, and 16 bases stayed unmatched. The CDR3, as DNA: TGCGCCAGCAGCCGCGGGGTTAGCGGGAGGGGACTCGAAACGCAGTATTTT. Translation gives CASSRGVSGRGLETQYF.

The chain couples TRBV29-1 to TRBJ2-3, with 7 bases fitting TRBD2. The CDR3 runs 14 residues. Germline loops: CDR1 SQVTM, CDR2 ANQGSEA. CDR3 amino acids: CTVREALSTDTQYF. DNA for the CDR3: TGCACCGTACGGGAGGCCCTCAGCACAGATACGCAGTATTTT.

The rearrangement uses TRBV5-1 and TRBJ2-6; D possibly matches TRBD1 or TRBD2 (5 bases each). There are 14 residues in the CDR3. The V and J ends lost 0 bases and 14 bases respectively, with 15 bases between them. Per germline, CDR1 SGHRS and CDR2 YFSETQ. The DNA for the CDR3 is TGCGCCAGCAGCTTGGAAGCAGGGACCACCTTCCTGACTTTC. Its protein product is CASSLEAGTTFLTF.

This clone was found a few times. The chain combines TRBV7-2 with TRBJ2-2; the D gene is possibly TRBD1 (5 bases). The CDR3 covers 15 residues. Trimming pared 0 bases from V and 4 bases from J, leaving 9 bases between. Germline V gene data show CDR1 as SGHTA and CDR2 as FQGNSA. The CDR3 loop reads CASSLAQGGTGELFF. CDR3 DNA sequence: TGTGCCAGCAGCTTAGCCCAGGGTGGCACCGGGGAGCTGTTTTTT.

This chain uses TRBV9 with TRBJ2-3, with a weak D call TRBD2 (6 bases). The V gene's germline CDR1 is SGDLS and CDR2 YYNGEE. The CDR3 has 15 residues. V was pared by 1 base and J by 1 base, with 10 bases between. CDR3 residues: CASSVTGDGTDTQYF. Here the CDR3 DNA reads TGTGCCAGCAGCGTAACGGGAGACGGCACAGATACGCAGTATTTT.

This clone came up once. The chain couples TRBV7-2 to TRBJ1-1; D uncertain. The V and J ends lost 4 bases and 4 bases respectively, with 13 bases between them. In germline, CDR1 is SGHTA, CDR2 FQGNSA. The CDR3 spans 14 residues. The CDR3 is CASSSQWKGTEAFF. DNA for the CDR3: TGTGCCAGCAGCTCCCAGTGGAAAGGCACTGAAGCTTTCTTT.

This sequence joins TRBV5-1 and TRBJ2-5; 10 nucleotides agree with TRBD2. The CDR3 consists of 15 residues. V dropped 1 base and J dropped 1; count of bases not matched to a gene: 1. From germline, CDR1 is SGHRS and CDR2 YFSETQ. The CDR3 is CASSLPSGGQETQYF. The DNA for the CDR3 is TGCGCCAGCAGCTTGCCTAGCGGGGGCCAAGAGACCCAGTACTTC.

This chain joins TRBV11-1 and TRBJ2-1; 7 bases agree with TRBD2. Germline V gene sequence: CDR1 SGHAT, CDR2 FQDESV (reference sequence). V lost 2 bases and J lost 9; bases outside the gene matches: 7. This CDR3 is built from 14 residues. The CDR3 spells CASSLTGREGEQFF. CDR3 DNA: TGTGCCAGCAGCTTAACCGGCAGGGAGGGTGAGCAGTTCTTC. The entire variable domain, with the rest obtained from reference TRBV11-1 and TRBJ2-1, is as follows: EAEVAQSPRYKITEKSQAVAFWCDPISGHATLYWYRQILGQGPELLVQFQDESVVDDSQLPKDRFSAERLKGVDSTLKIQPAELGDSAMYLCASSLTGREGEQFFGPGTRLTVL.

The chain recombines TRBV7-8 with TRBJ1-1; D unresolved. Germline values: CDR1 SGHVS, CDR2 FQNEAQ. The CDR3 contains 15 residues. Trimming took 2 bases from V and 4 from J, leaving 14 bases between them. The CDR3 loop is CASSLIGGLSTEAFF. The CDR3 DNA follows: TGTGCCAGCAGCTTAATCGGAGGTTTGAGCACTGAAGCTTTCTTT.

The CDR3 loop is CASAKETNGYTF. CDR3 nucleotides: TGTGCCAGCGCGAAGGAAACGAATGGCTACACCTTC. The chain carries TRBV28 and TRBJ1-2; D gene ambiguous. Germline loops: CDR1 MDHEN, CDR2 SYDVKM. V dropped 8 bases and J dropped 6 bases, with 13 bases sitting between them. The CDR3 consists of 12 residues.

The chain uses TRBV6-6 and TRBJ1-5; 8 bases are shared with TRBD1. This CDR3 has 15 amino acids. V was clipped by 8 bases and J by 3 bases; unmatched bases: 9. CDR1 is MNHNY and CDR2 is SVGAGI in the germline V gene (reference sequence). The chain's CDR3 is CASSDPGGDNQPQHF. CDR3 sequence (DNA): TGTGCCAGCTCGGATCCAGGGGGCGACAATCAGCCCCAGCATTTT.

The chain uses TRBV9 and TRBJ2-7; D is perhaps TRBD2 (6 bases). Germline assignment: CDR1 SGDLS and CDR2 YYNGEE. Trimming took 9 bases from V and 6 from J, leaving 10 bases between them. There are 10 residues in the CDR3. Here the CDR3 reads CANRGFEQYF. The CDR3 nucleotides read TGTGCCAACCGGGGGTTCGAGCAGTACTTC.

Worth noting for this clone: A read error may account for a junction end that differs from germline. The chain couples TRBV27 to TRBJ1-1; D not resolved. The germline V gene has CDR1 MNHEY and CDR2 SMNVEV (reference sequence). This CDR3 contains 15 residues. The CDR3 DNA reads TGTGCCAGCAGTTTATCGACGTATCCGAACGCTGAAGCTTTCTTT. It specifies CASSLSTYPNAEAFF.

The chain carries TRBV2 and TRBJ1-5; D might be TRBD1 (5 bases). CDR3 length: 13 amino acids. Trimming cost V 8 bases and J 3 bases, with 11 bases left between them. Germline loops: CDR1 SNHLY, CDR2 FYNNEI. The DNA of the CDR3 is TGTGCCAGCGGAGGGGAGTCCAATCAGCCCCAGCATTTT. It encodes CASGGESNQPQHF.

This clone was counted a single time. The rearrangement links TRBV29-1 to TRBJ2-5; 11 bases map to TRBD1. The DNA end is a closer match to TRBJ2-7, so the J assignment may be wrong. The length of the CDR3 is 15 residues. CDR1 SQVTM and CDR2 ANQGSEA come from the germline V gene. The CDR3 nucleotides read TGCAGCGTTGAAGTCCGGGACAGGGGGACTTACGAGCAGTACTTC. This codes for CSVEVRDRGTYEQYF.

The V call is TRBV6-5, the J call TRBJ2-2; D call uncertain. Germline V gene sequence: CDR1 MNHEY, CDR2 SVGAGI. Trimming removed 2 bases at V and 5 bases at J, with 6 bases between. This CDR3 has 13 amino acids. Here the CDR3 reads CASSYPGTGELFF. CDR3 DNA sequence: TGTGCCAGCAGTTACCCCGGGACCGGGGAGCTGTTTTTT.

This clone has more than one count but fewer than ten. V is TRBV6-1 and J is TRBJ1-1; 10 nucleotides line up with TRBD1. Losses at the gene ends were 8 bases for V and 5 bases for J; bases not matched to a gene: 2. Germline lookup yields CDR1 MNHNS and CDR2 SASEGT. CDR3 length equals 12 residues. The CDR3 loop reads CASGTGDTEAFF. The CDR3, as DNA: TGTGCCAGCGGGACAGGGGATACTGAAGCTTTCTTT.

The rearrangement links TRBV9 to TRBJ1-2; D may be TRBD1 (5 bases). Per the germline V gene, CDR1 is SGDLS and CDR2 is YYNGEE. Trimming left V 0 bases short and J 3 bases short, with 21 bases between. The CDR3 length is 18 residues. CDR3 residues: CASSVDGGRAAGDYGYTF. Here the CDR3 DNA reads TGTGCCAGCAGCGTAGATGGGGGACGAGCGGCCGGGGACTATGGCTACACCTTC. The full variable domain, with the rest looked up from reference TRBV9 and TRBJ1-2, is DSGVTQTPKHLITATGQRVTLRCSPRSGDLSVYWYQQSLDQGLQFLIQYYNGEERAKGNILERFSAQQFPDLHSELNLSSLELGDSALYFCASSVDGGRAAGDYGYTFGSGTRLTVV.

J is TRBJ1-2 and V is TRBV7-8; 9 nucleotides align to TRBD1. The V and J ends lost 1 base and 6 bases, in that order; junction bases with no gene match: 3. Germline V CDR1 and CDR2: SGHVS, FQNEAQ. CDR3 length equals 14 residues. CDR3 amino acids: CASSLDGTGNGYTF. The CDR3, as DNA: TGTGCCAGCAGCTTAGATGGGACAGGGAATGGCTACACCTTC.

CDR3 loop: CASSYSDSVNYGYTF. In nucleotides, the CDR3 is TGTGCCAGCAGTTACAGTGACAGCGTTAACTATGGCTACACCTTC. This sequence joins TRBV6-6 and TRBJ1-2, with a weak D call TRBD1 (5 bases). Germline V CDR1 and CDR2: MNHNY, SVGAGI (reference sequence). V was cut by 2 bases and J by 1 base, with 11 bases left in between. This CDR3 has 15 amino acids.

The rearrangement links TRBV5-5 to TRBJ2-2; unclear D gene. Germline V lookup: CDR1 SGHKS, CDR2 YYEKEE (reference sequence). V lost 0 bases to trimming and J lost 4 bases, with 10 bases between them. The CDR3 is made up of 15 amino acids. This chain's CDR3 is CASSLVLSSTGELFF. CDR3 sequence (DNA): TGTGCCAGCAGCTTGGTTTTGAGCAGCACCGGGGAGCTGTTTTTT.

The rearrangement joins TRBV5-4 to TRBJ2-1; perhaps TRBD1 as D (5 bases). V was pared by 2 bases and J by 2 bases, with 8 bases between. The CDR3 runs 14 residues. Germline-derived CDR1 and CDR2 are SGHNT and YYREEE (reference sequence). CDR3 loop: CASSLQATYNEQFF. In DNA form, the CDR3 reads TGTGCCAGCAGCTTACAGGCTACCTACAATGAGCAGTTCTTC.

The chain uses TRBV30 and TRBJ1-2, with 8 bases fitting TRBD1. Germline CDR1 is GTSNPN and CDR2 is SVGIG (reference sequence). This CDR3 spans 17 amino acids. J was trimmed by 0 bases and V by 4 bases; bases with no gene match: 13. The chain's CDR3 is CAWTTGTGFLSNYGYTF. CDR3 nucleotides: TGTGCCTGGACGACCGGGACAGGATTTCTTTCTAACTATGGCTACACCTTC.

This clone was observed a few times. J is TRBJ2-1 and V is TRBV27; D is possibly TRBD2 (6 bases). V was clipped by 5 bases and J by 7 bases, with 18 bases between them. Germline V gene lookup returns CDR1 MNHEY and CDR2 SMNVEV (reference sequence). The CDR3 spans 15 residues. As DNA, the CDR3 is TGTGCCAGCAGTCCACGCGAGACTAGGGTGAATGAGCAGTTCTTC. Amino acid sequence: CASSPRETRVNEQFF.

This clone was counted a single time. J is TRBJ2-3 and V is TRBV18; D is possibly TRBD2 (5 bases). Germline CDR1 is KGHSH and CDR2 is LQKENI. The CDR3 sequence is 18 residues long. Trimming took 4 bases from V and 0 from J, leaving 20 bases between them. CDR3 sequence (DNA): TGTGCCAGCTCACTCCAATCCAGCGGCCAAACTAGCACAGATACGCAGTATTTT. Translated, it gives CASSLQSSGQTSTDTQYF.

The V and J genes are TRBV9 and TRBJ1-1, with TRBD1 matching 8 bases. This CDR3 comprises 14 residues. With V trimmed by 4 bases and J by 4 bases, 6 bases remained unmatched. Germline-derived CDR1 and CDR2 are SGDLS and YYNGEE. The CDR3: CASSPNDRGTEAFF. The CDR3 DNA follows: TGTGCCAGCAGCCCGAATGACAGGGGCACTGAAGCTTTCTTT.

DNA for the CDR3: TGTGCCAGCAGCTTTGGCGGAGACAATGAGCAGTTCTTC. Its protein product is CASSFGGDNEQFF. The chain joins TRBV5-4 to TRBJ2-1; D gene ambiguous. Germline CDR1 SGHNT, CDR2 YYREEE (reference sequence). The CDR3 loop spans 13 amino acids. Deletions cut 2 bases from V and 5 bases from J, with 8 bases between.